This T cell receptor beta chain appears in the sequencing data of a study of blood T cell repertoires in COVID-19. Study-wide context: Acute and convalescent COVID-19 specimens originated in the United States, Italy and Spain. The cDNA or gDNA used as material had been derived from T cells, B-cell-depleted T cells, or PBMCs.

As concerns this clone: At one end, the junction sequence differs from germline, possibly due to a read error.

Germline CDR1 is SNHLY and CDR2 is FYNNEI. The CDR3 is 14 amino acids. In the authors' workflow: Researchers report that nucleated cell counts were estimated from reference gene primer amplification. The data were produced by immunoSEQ multiplex PCR, yet TCRdb's version contains in-frame clones alone and is incomplete. Clone size and V and J calls were adopted from that table, with D and trimming inferred from the DNA. The table has more than 90,000 clones, 60% to 85% seen once. The V and J genes are TRBV2 and TRBJ2-7, with no clear D. The sequenced sample consisted of peripheral blood. The TCR sequence derives from a man between 65 and 85 years old with acute or convalescent COVID-19. The CDR3 region is CASSEGATLYEQYF. The CDR3 DNA reads TGTGCCAGCAGCGAAGGAGCGACCCTCTACGAGCAGTACTTC.